This TCR beta chain was captured by sequencing in a study of T cell repertoires in cytomegalovirus infection. For the study at large: Carrying CMV and the relevant HLA type showed in public TCR beta signatures.

TCRdb redid the calling of the reads with MiXCR, one entry per CDR3 protein. The data hold some 700,000 distinct CDR3 sequences, with roughly 36% observed a single time. Study conclusions and caveats: Identification of carriers of CMV plus the relevant HLA was performed using cumulative public TCR beta family frequency. HLA-C-restricted, CMV-specific TCR beta clonotypes were dominant ex vivo.

This CDR3 has 14 amino acids. CDR1 is SEHNR and CDR2 is FQNEAQ in the germline V gene (reference sequence). V gave up 6 bases and J gave up 2 bases, with 13 bases separating them. As to this clonotype: Its antigen remains unknown.

This receptor was taken from a human donor in good health (CMV status not recorded). Some clones in this sample may be carry-over from other donors' samples. This chain joins TRBV7-9 and TRBJ1-1; D is perhaps TRBD1 (6 bases). Input material: PBMCs. The DNA for the CDR3 is TGTGCCAGCAGGAGAGGACAGAGAAACACTGAAGCTTTCTTT. Translating gives CASRRGQRNTEAFF.